These 19 T cell receptor beta chains were all obtained from the same sample, sequenced in a study of blood T cell repertoires in COVID-19. Clones were read by immunoSEQ multiplex PCR, and TCRdb kept only the in-frame ones, dropping some. The sample contains approximately 230,000 clones, roughly 88% of which appear only once. Source material: peripheral blood. The receptors originated from a woman between 25 and 40 years old with COVID-19, enrolled during active disease.

This clone was counted between two and nine times. V is TRBV5-6 and J is TRBJ2-1; 15 bases line up with TRBD2. V dropped 4 bases and J dropped 7; count of bases not matched to a gene: 3. The CDR3 runs to 15 residues. The germline V gene has CDR1 SGHDT and CDR2 YYEEEE. The CDR3 coding sequence is TGTGCCAGCAGCGTGGGACTAGCGGGAGGTAATGAGCAGTTCTTC. It encodes CASSVGLAGGNEQFF.

This clone is a singleton in its sample. The chain combines TRBV20-1 with TRBJ2-7; 7 bases match TRBD2. Germline V lookup: CDR1 DFQATT, CDR2 SNEGSKA (reference sequence). This CDR3 is built from 15 residues. Unmatched junction bases numbered 15, after V lost 3 bases and J lost 7 bases. CDR3 protein: CSASFQRPHGGEQYF. The CDR3 nucleotides are TGCAGTGCTAGTTTTCAGCGTCCACACGGGGGGGAGCAGTACTTC.

The V call is TRBV11-2, the J call TRBJ1-2; D remains ambiguous. Trimming pared 4 bases from V and 4 bases from J, leaving 10 bases between. Germline loops: CDR1 SGHAT, CDR2 FQNNGV. The CDR3 sequence is 13 residues long. The CDR3: CASSSLRGYGYTF. CDR3 in DNA: TGTGCCAGCAGCTCCCTACGCGGCTATGGCTACACCTTC.

The chain uses TRBV10-3 and TRBJ2-7; weak D call: TRBD1 (6 bases). Trimming stripped 3 bases from V and 10 bases from J, with 16 bases between. Germline-derived CDR1 and CDR2 are ENHRY and SYGVKD. CDR3 size: 13 residues. The CDR3 here is CAISDEGVGLQYF. As DNA, the CDR3 is TGTGCCATCAGTGATGAGGGGGTTGGGTTACAGTACTTC.

The chain employs TRBV5-4 and TRBJ2-2, with 7 bases that match TRBD2. Germline V lookup: CDR1 SGHNT, CDR2 YYREEE (reference sequence). The CDR3 extends over 15 amino acids. V lost 2 bases to trimming and J lost 3 bases; unmatched junction nucleotides: 4. The CDR3 reads CASSFRGGDTGELFF. In nucleotides, the CDR3 is TGTGCCAGCAGCTTTCGCGGGGGAGACACCGGGGAGCTGTTTTTT.

This chain connects TRBV28 to TRBJ1-2; possibly TRBD1 for D (6 bases). The CDR3 totals 14 residues. Per germline, CDR1 MDHEN and CDR2 SYDVKM. Between the trimmed V and J ends, which lost 0 bases and 4 bases, there was a span of 9 bases. CDR3 sequence: CASSLWTGPYGYTF. The CDR3 nucleotides are TGTGCCAGCAGTTTATGGACAGGACCCTATGGCTACACCTTC.

The chain has TRBV11-3 and TRBJ2-1, with D possibly TRBD2 on 6 matching bases. Germline assignment: CDR1 SGHNT and CDR2 YENEEA. CDR3 length: 15 amino acids. V was clipped by 5 bases and J by 2 bases, with 13 bases between them. CDR3 in DNA: TGTGCCAGCAGCCTAGTCGCGGGGCCCTACAATGAGCAGTTCTTC. This translates into CASSLVAGPYNEQFF.

The chain links TRBV4-1 to TRBJ2-2; 8 nucleotides align to TRBD1. Trimming removed 1 base from V and 4 bases from J; junction bases left unmatched: 2. Looked up from germline, CDR1 is MGHRA and CDR2 is YSYEKL. The CDR3 length is 15 residues. The CDR3 DNA follows: TGCGCCAGCAGCCAAGGACAGGGGCGCACCGGGGAGCTGTTTTTT. The encoded protein is CASSQGQGRTGELFF.

CDR3 sequence reads: CASSLQGANTGELFF. The CDR3, as DNA: TGTGCCAGCAGCTTACAGGGGGCGAACACCGGGGAGCTGTTTTTT. The chain recombines TRBV11-2 with TRBJ2-2; 7 bases agree with TRBD1. V dropped 2 bases and J dropped 0; count of bases not matched to a gene: 0. This CDR3 comprises 15 residues. The germline V gene encodes CDR1 SGHAT and CDR2 FQNNGV.

The chain couples TRBV5-6 to TRBJ2-7; D may be TRBD2 (6 bases). Trimming pared 2 bases from V and 3 bases from J, leaving 18 bases between. Germline V gene sequence: CDR1 SGHDT, CDR2 YYEEEE. The CDR3 contains 16 residues. The CDR3 coding sequence is TGTGCCAGCAGCTTTTGGAGGGAGACAATAAACTACGAGCAGTACTTC. Amino acid sequence: CASSFWRETINYEQYF.

This clone was counted a single time. This chain uses TRBV6-5 with TRBJ1-2, with TRBD1 identical over 8 bases. Germline CDR1 reads MNHEY; CDR2 reads SVGAGI. Trimming took 6 bases from V and 6 from J; bases not matched to a gene: 9. The CDR3 runs 14 residues. Here the CDR3 reads CASRPGTGEHGYTF. Written as DNA, the CDR3 is TGTGCCAGCAGACCTGGGACAGGCGAACATGGCTACACCTTC.

The chain recombines TRBV9 with TRBJ2-1; possible D gene TRBD2, 5 bases. This CDR3 spans 13 amino acids. Germline V lookup: CDR1 SGDLS, CDR2 YYNGEE. V lost 4 bases, J lost 7 bases, and 12 bases lay in between. The CDR3 reads CASSPRGLNEQFF. CDR3 sequence (DNA): TGTGCCAGCAGCCCTCGGGGTCTGAATGAGCAGTTCTTC.

The chain combines TRBV7-2 with TRBJ2-7; D might be TRBD2 (7 bases). Between the trimmed V and J ends, which lost 2 bases and 7 bases, there was a span of 15 bases. This CDR3 is built from 14 residues. CDR1 is SGHTA and CDR2 is FQGNSA in the germline V gene. The CDR3 here is CASSLLGGRGEQYF. The CDR3 coding sequence is TGTGCCAGCAGCTTACTCGGGGGGCGTGGTGAGCAGTACTTC. Variable domain in full (rest from reference TRBV7-2 and TRBJ2-7): GAGVSQSPSNKVTEKGKDVELRCDPISGHTALYWYRQSLGQGLEFLIYFQGNSAPDKSGLPSDRFSAERTGGSVSTLTIQRTQQEDSAVYLCASSLLGGRGEQYFGPGTRLTVT.

The V call is TRBV11-2, the J call TRBJ2-1; D ambiguous. This CDR3 has 14 residues. V lost 2 bases and J lost 8, with 13 bases in between. Germline V gene data show CDR1 as SGHAT and CDR2 as FQNNGV. The CDR3, as DNA: TGTGCCAGCAGCTTAAGGTTGATCGCGGATGAGCAGTTCTTC. Amino acid sequence: CASSLRLIADEQFF.

The chain is built from TRBV19 and TRBJ1-1; 8 bases agree with TRBD1. J was trimmed by 4 bases and V by 5 bases; bases with no gene match: 6. This CDR3 spans 14 amino acids. Germline V gene data show CDR1 as LNHDA and CDR2 as SQIVND (reference sequence). The CDR3 is CASSPDRGRTEAFF. The CDR3 DNA follows: TGTGCCAGTAGTCCAGACAGGGGCCGCACTGAAGCTTTCTTT.

The CDR3 protein is CASSEEPTGGNTGELFF. The CDR3 DNA reads as TGTGCCAGCAGTGAAGAGCCCACAGGGGGGAACACCGGGGAGCTGTTTTTT. The chain employs TRBV2 and TRBJ2-2, with 8 bases aligning to TRBD1. This CDR3 is 17 amino acids long. CDR1 SNHLY and CDR2 FYNNEI come from the germline V gene. V trimming: 1 base; J trimming: 1 base; junction bases outside the gene matches: 5. Supplemented by reference TRBV2 and TRBJ2-2, the full variable domain reads EPEVTQTPSHQVTQMGQEVILRCVPISNHLYFYWYRQILGQKVEFLVSFYNNEISEKSEIFDDQFSVERPDGSNFTLKIRSTKLEDSAMYFCASSEEPTGGNTGELFFGEGSRLTVL.

V is TRBV3-1 (or the pseudogene TRBV3-2) and J is TRBJ1-4; TRBD1 aligns across 7 bases. J lost 6 bases, V lost 3 bases, and 7 bases had no gene match. This CDR3 has 15 residues. In germline, CDR1 is LGHDT, CDR2 YNNKEL (reference sequence). CDR3 DNA sequence: TGTGCCAGCAGCCATAGAGGGGGCCCGCATGAAAAACTGTTTTTT. The encoded protein is CASSHRGGPHEKLFF.

The chain joins TRBV19 to TRBJ2-1; D may be TRBD1 (6 bases). V was cut by 6 bases and J by 6 bases, with 12 bases left in between. This CDR3 spans 13 amino acids. CDR1 and CDR2 (germline): LNHDA, SQIVND (reference sequence). The CDR3 sequence is CASSRSRGNEQFF. In DNA, the CDR3 is TGTGCCAGTAGCCGGTCCAGGGGCAATGAGCAGTTCTTC.

The J gene is TRBJ2-3, the V gene TRBV10-1; 12 nucleotides match TRBD2. This CDR3 region has 19 residues. V was pared by 0 bases and J by 5 bases, with 12 bases of the junction left unmatched. CDR1 and CDR2 (germline): WNHNN, SYGVQD (reference sequence). The CDR3 region has the DNA TGCGCCAGCAGTGAGTCTCCAAGACTAGCGGGAGTGGCGAAAGATACGCAGTATTTT. Amino acids: CASSESPRLAGVAKDTQYF.